This TCR beta chain was sequenced during a study of early T cells in non-severe SARS-CoV-2 infection. Looking at the study overall: Bulk RNA taken from unsorted whole blood was sequenced, leaving chains unpaired.

Overall study results and limits: Using VDJdb, the matching emphasized anti-spike CD8 responses while missing private and CD4 specificities.

Individual cDNA molecules carried attached unique molecular identifiers. TCRdb ran MiXCR on the 5' RACE reads and lists one entry per CDR3 protein. This table has some 80,000 distinct CDR3 sequences, about an eighth appearing once. The germline gives CDR1 SQVTM, CDR2 ANQGSEA. Trimming removed 6 bases from V and 3 bases from J, with 9 bases in between. CDR3 length: 11 amino acids. On this clonotype: No antigen is known for it.

Sequenced: whole blood. This rearrangement joins TRBV29-1 to TRBJ2-7, with D uncertain. The sequence came from an adult who was a healthcare worker with PCR-confirmed SARS-CoV-2 infection or an uninfected control (not recorded which). The CDR3 DNA is TGCAGCGTCCTCGTGTTCTACGAGCAGTACTTC. Translating it yields CSVLVFYEQYF.